One sample yielded the 11 T cell receptor beta chains listed below, sequenced in a study of cytomegalovirus exposure and HLA in healthy donors. The PCR contained 60 Vbeta and 13 Jbeta primers. Method: immunoSEQ multiplex PCR; TCRdb's copy keeps in-frame clones and lacks some. Among 95,000 to 150,000 clones listed, around 75% were seen once. The sequenced material came from PBMCs. The receptors originated from a young man in good health and CMV-seronegative.

The sample holds a few counts of this clone. Written as DNA, the CDR3 is TGCGCCAGCAGCCAAGATGGGGCAGGGGGGTCTTACTTC. It specifies CASSQDGAGGSYF. The chain recombines TRBV4-1 with TRBJ2-4; possibly TRBD1 for D (7 bases). V lost 0 bases to trimming and J lost 16 bases, with 16 bases between them. This CDR3 has 13 residues. Germline CDR1 MGHRA, CDR2 YSYEKL.

The chain has TRBV28 and TRBJ1-2, with D perhaps TRBD1 (6 bases). The CDR3 is 12 amino acids. Germline loops: CDR1 MDHEN, CDR2 SYDVKM. V was cut by 6 bases and J by 6 bases, with 11 bases left in between. CDR3 protein: CASSRGQDGYTF. The CDR3 DNA reads as TGTGCCAGCAGCCGGGGACAAGATGGCTACACCTTC.

This clone is a singleton in its sample. The chain employs TRBV28 and TRBJ2-5, with 9 bases lining up with TRBD1. The J call is uncertain, as TRBJ2-7 better fits the DNA end. Per the germline V gene, CDR1 is MDHEN and CDR2 is SYDVKM. This CDR3 has 15 amino acids. CDR3 protein: CASSLLGDRAHEQYF. DNA for the CDR3: TGTGCCAGCAGTTTACTGGGGGACAGGGCCCACGAGCAGTACTTC.

V usage is TRBV7-9 and J usage is TRBJ1-5; 7 bases agree with TRBD1. The ends lost 5 bases at V and 6 bases at J; junction bases unmatched: 7. CDR3 size: 14 residues. Germline CDR1 reads SEHNR; CDR2 reads FQNEAQ (reference sequence). DNA for the CDR3: TGTGCCAGCAGCCCGACAACAGGGGTTCAGCCCCAGCATTTT. It yields the protein CASSPTTGVQPQHF.

A note on this clone: An end of the junction differs from the germline gene, which may be a read error. This sequence joins TRBV25-1 and TRBJ2-6; the match to TRBD1 covers 10 bases. The CDR3 covers 16 residues. Germline V lookup: CDR1 MGHDK, CDR2 SYGVNS. CDR3 protein: CASSDLRQGAANGLTF. DNA of the CDR3: TGTGCCAGCAGTGATCTCCGACAGGGGGCAGCCAACGGCCTGACTTTC.

The chain is built from TRBV13 and TRBJ1-2; D might be TRBD1 (5 bases). Trimming removed 2 bases at V and 6 bases at J, with 22 bases between. The germline CDR1 and CDR2 sequences are PRHDT and FYEKMQ (reference sequence). This CDR3 has 17 amino acids. The CDR3 region has the DNA TGTGCCAGCAGCTTACCGGGACTTGGCTCGGGTCAAGATGGCTACACCTTC. Amino acids: CASSLPGLGSGQDGYTF.

The chain uses TRBV15 and TRBJ1-4; the D gene is possibly TRBD1 (5 bases). Trimming stripped 1 base from V and 8 bases from J, with 11 bases between. The germline V gene encodes CDR1 LNHNV and CDR2 YYDKDF (reference sequence). This CDR3 is built from 14 residues. CDR3 amino acids: CATSRGRVREKLFF. In nucleotides, the CDR3 is TGTGCCACCAGCAGAGGCAGGGTTAGGGAAAAACTGTTTTTT.

The chain is built from TRBV7-2 and TRBJ2-1; weak D call: TRBD2 (5 bases). Deletions cut 5 bases from V and 6 bases from J, with 14 bases between. Germline lookup yields CDR1 SGHTA and CDR2 FQGNSA. The CDR3 is 14 residues long. CDR3 DNA: TGTGCCAGCAGCCCTGCGACTATGGGCAATGAGCAGTTCTTC. This translates into CASSPATMGNEQFF.

This clone showed up just a few times. The chain carries TRBV28 and TRBJ2-7, with 8 bases fitting TRBD1. This CDR3 comprises 15 residues. Trimming took 2 bases from V and 4 from J; bases not matched to a gene: 7. Germline CDR1 MDHEN, CDR2 SYDVKM. CDR3 amino acids: CASSLQRRGHYEQYF. In DNA, the CDR3 is TGTGCCAGCAGTTTACAACGCAGGGGGCATTACGAGCAGTACTTC.

CDR3 DNA: TGTGCCAGCTTGGGACAGGGGAGGTATGAGCAGTTCTTC. This encodes CASLGQGRYEQFF. V gene TRBV18 combines with J gene TRBJ2-1; 10 bases are shared with TRBD1. The trim removed 7 bases at V and 8 bases at J, leaving 5 bases unmatched. Per germline, CDR1 KGHSH and CDR2 LQKENI. The CDR3 contains 13 residues.

This clone occurred once. This chain links TRBV9 with TRBJ2-3, with D unresolved. Germline V gene sequence: CDR1 SGDLS, CDR2 YYNGEE. V was trimmed by 4 bases and J by 4 bases, leaving 13 bases between them. The CDR3 spans 14 residues. The CDR3 protein is CASSPRHGPDTQYF. Written as DNA, the CDR3 is TGTGCCAGCAGCCCCCGACACGGCCCAGATACGCAGTATTTT.